Listed below are T cell receptor beta chains from one sample, sequenced in a study of T cells in localized non-small cell lung cancer. Clones were sequenced by immunoSEQ multiplex PCR, and TCRdb holds only the in-frame ones, with some missing. Of 70,000 to 85,000 clones listed, 70% to 85% are singletons. The source was peripheral blood, collected before any cancer treatment. The receptors shown here come from a female donor aged 60 or older with stage I lung adenocarcinoma. The CDR3 runs from the conserved cysteine through the conserved F or W. D genes are given only for firm matches. Rows give clone size only sometimes, using once, few, many, or a class for an expanded clone.

CDR3 DNA,CDR3 protein,D gene,J gene,V gene,clone size
TGCGCCAGCAGCCAAGGGGACACACAGGGGGGTGAAAAACTGTTTTTT,CASSQGDTQGGEKLFF,TRBD1,TRBJ1-4,TRBV4-1,.
TGTGCCAGTAGTATAGCGAGTGGCGTCCACAATGAGCAGTTCTTC,CASSIASGVHNEQFF,.,TRBJ2-1,TRBV19,once
TGTGCCAGCAGGAAAGACCCGTACCCGAGGAAGGATACGCAGTATTTT,CASRKDPYPRKDTQYF,.,TRBJ2-3,TRBV11-3,.
TGTGCCAGCAGTCCAGGGGTCCGGAATGGCTACACCTTC,CASSPGVRNGYTF,.,TRBJ1-2,TRBV5-5,few
TGTGCCACCAGCAGAGATTGGGGACTAGCGGGGCGGGAGCAGTACTTC,CATSRDWGLAGREQYF,TRBD2,TRBJ2-7,TRBV15,.
TGTGCCAGCAGTAAGTGGTCCTACGAGCAGTACTTC,CASSKWSYEQYF,.,TRBJ2-7,TRBV2,.
TGTGCCAGCAGCGAGATAGCAACTAATGAAAAACTGTTTTTT,CASSEIATNEKLFF,.,TRBJ1-4,TRBV25-1,.
TGTGCCAGTAGTATTGGAAACACAGGGAACTCACCCCTCCACTTT,CASSIGNTGNSPLHF,.,TRBJ1-6,TRBV19,.
TGTGCCAGCAGCCCCCCCTCCTGGGCCCAGCATTTT,CASSPPSWAQHF,.,TRBJ1-5,TRBV28,few
TGTGCCAGCAGCCTGGTTGGGGACAGGGGAGTTACAGATACGCAGTATTTT,CASSLVGDRGVTDTQYF,TRBD1,TRBJ2-3,TRBV28,.
TGCGCCAGCAGCTTGGCCGTGGCGAACAATGAGCAGTTCTTC,CASSLAVANNEQFF,.,TRBJ2-1,TRBV5-1,.
TGTGCCACCAGCAGAGAACTTATAAGCTCCTACAATGAGCAGTTCTTC,CATSRELISSYNEQFF,.,TRBJ2-1,TRBV15,.
TGTGCCACCAGCAGAGATATGAGACAGACCTACGAGCAGTACTTC,CATSRDMRQTYEQYF,.,TRBJ2-7,TRBV15,.
TGCGCCAGCAGCACGGGACAGGGTGCCGTTTTTGACACTGAAGCTTTCTTT,CASSTGQGAVFDTEAFF,TRBD1,TRBJ1-1,TRBV5-1,.
TGCAGCGTGACAGGGGGCTATGGCTACACCTTC,CSVTGGYGYTF,TRBD1,TRBJ1-2,TRBV29-1,.
TGTGCCAGTAGTATAGATACAACGCAAGAGACCCAGTACTTC,CASSIDTTQETQYF,.,TRBJ2-5,TRBV19,once
TGTGCCAGCAGCTTAAATGGAGAGAACACTGAAGCTTTCTTT,CASSLNGENTEAFF,.,TRBJ1-1,TRBV7-3,once
TGTGCCATCAGTGGGACTAGCGGGAGGCTCGACGAGCAGTACTTC,CAISGTSGRLDEQYF,TRBD2,TRBJ2-7,TRBV10-3,.
TGTGCCAGTAGTACCAGACGGATAGCGGGGACAACAGATACGCAGTATTTT,CASSTRRIAGTTDTQYF,TRBD2,TRBJ2-3,TRBV19,.
TGTGCCAGCAGCTCCCGGGGGGGCTATGGCTACACCTTC,CASSSRGGYGYTF,.,TRBJ1-2,TRBV7-2,.
TGTGCCAGCAGTGCCAGGGGCAATCAGCCCCAGCATTTT,CASSARGNQPQHF,.,TRBJ1-5,TRBV2,.
TGTGCCAGCAGTGAAAGGAGGGTTCAGACTGCGGGCGAGCAGTACTTC,CASSERRVQTAGEQYF,.,TRBJ2-7,TRBV2,.
TGCGCCAGCAGCCAAGAGGGGGTATCTGGAAACACCATATATTTT,CASSQEGVSGNTIYF,.,TRBJ1-3,TRBV4-1,.
TGTGCCAGCAGCTCGAAGACCAACACCCATGGCTACACCTTC,CASSSKTNTHGYTF,.,TRBJ1-2,TRBV11-3,.
TGTGCCAGCAGCTTGGAGACTGGGAACACTGAAGCTTTCTTT,CASSLETGNTEAFF,.,TRBJ1-1,TRBV5-4,.
TGTGCCAGCAGTGACGGACCGCTACTGAACACTGAAGCTTTCTTT,CASSDGPLLNTEAFF,.,TRBJ1-1,TRBV2,.
TGTGCCAGCAGGATTACAGGGGCAAACACCGGGGAGCTGTTTTTT,CASRITGANTGELFF,TRBD1,TRBJ2-2,TRBV7-3,.
TGTGCCAGCAGCCCTAGCGGACTACCGGAGAATGAGCAGTTCTTC,CASSPSGLPENEQFF,TRBD2,TRBJ2-1,TRBV11-2,.
TGCGCCAGGGCCGGGACTAGCGACAATGAGCAGTTCTTC,CARAGTSDNEQFF,TRBD2,TRBJ2-1,TRBV5-1,.
TGCGCCAGCAGCCAATATACTAGCGCCGAGCAGTACTTC,CASSQYTSAEQYF,TRBD2,TRBJ2-7,TRBV4-3,.
TGCGCCAGCAGCCAAGGCACAGGGGCTACCGGGGAGCTGTTTTTT,CASSQGTGATGELFF,TRBD1,TRBJ2-2,TRBV4-3,.
TGTGCCAGTAGTCCAGGGGGCACGTCAGAGACCCAGTACTTC,CASSPGGTSETQYF,TRBD1,TRBJ2-5,TRBV19,.
TGTGCCAGCAGCGTAGATTTGGCGGGGGATGAGCAGTTCTTC,CASSVDLAGDEQFF,TRBD2,TRBJ2-1,TRBV9,once
TGCGCCAGCAGCTTGATTACTAGCGGCAATGAGCAGTTCTTC,CASSLITSGNEQFF,TRBD2,TRBJ2-1,TRBV5-1,.
TGTGCCAGCAGCTGGGCCGCAGGGGAGCCCATGAACACTGAAGCTTTCTTT,CASSWAAGEPMNTEAFF,.,TRBJ1-1,TRBV7-9,.
TGTGCCAGCAGCTCACACAGGGTAACCTACGAGCAGTACTTC,CASSSHRVTYEQYF,.,TRBJ2-7,TRBV11-3,.
TGTGCCAGCAGCCTTTCTACGGGACGGAGCTCCTACGAGCAGTACTTC,CASSLSTGRSSYEQYF,.,TRBJ2-7,TRBV21-1,once
TGTGCCACCAGCCCCAGCAGGGAGACCCAGTACTTC,CATSPSRETQYF,.,TRBJ2-5,TRBV15,.
TGTGCCAGCAGCTTGGGCCGTTTCAATCAGCCCCAGCATTTT,CASSLGRFNQPQHF,.,TRBJ1-5,TRBV5-5,.
TGTGCCAGCAGCTTCCGCCGGGGAGAAGAGACCCAGTACTTC,CASSFRRGEETQYF,.,TRBJ2-5,TRBV7-9,.
TGCGCCAGCAGCCAAAGCCCGGTGGGGGAATCACCCCTCCACTTT,CASSQSPVGESPLHF,.,TRBJ1-6,TRBV4-1,.
TGTGCCAGCAGTGATCGGGGACAGCTAGCTAACTATGGCTACACCTTC,CASSDRGQLANYGYTF,TRBD1,TRBJ1-2,TRBV6-1,.
TGTGCCAGCAGTGGACAGATCTATCGGAATCAGCCCCAGCATTTT,CASSGQIYRNQPQHF,.,TRBJ1-5,TRBV6-1,.
TGTGCCAGCAGCTTGGGGGGAATTGATCAGCCCCAGCATTTT,CASSLGGIDQPQHF,.,TRBJ1-5,TRBV11-3,.
TGTGCCAGCAGCTTAGGAAGGACAGCCTCCTACGAGCAGTACTTC,CASSLGRTASYEQYF,.,TRBJ2-7,TRBV7-2,.
TGTGCCAGCAGATCGGACAGGGTCCCCGGAAACACCATATATTTT,CASRSDRVPGNTIYF,TRBD1,TRBJ1-3,TRBV28,few
TGCAGCGTTCTTAACAGGGCGTACAATGAGCAGTTCTTC,CSVLNRAYNEQFF,.,TRBJ2-1,TRBV29-1,.
TGTGCCAGTAGTGGGGGCCAGCTGGGCGAGCAGTACTTC,CASSGGQLGEQYF,.,TRBJ2-7,TRBV19,.
TGTGCCAGCAACTTCCGTCAGGCCAACACTGAAGCTTTCTTT,CASNFRQANTEAFF,.,TRBJ1-1,TRBV6-5,.
TGCGCCAGCAGCTTGGCTGGATCTTTGTCTGGAAACACCATATATTTT,CASSLAGSLSGNTIYF,.,TRBJ1-3,TRBV5-1,.